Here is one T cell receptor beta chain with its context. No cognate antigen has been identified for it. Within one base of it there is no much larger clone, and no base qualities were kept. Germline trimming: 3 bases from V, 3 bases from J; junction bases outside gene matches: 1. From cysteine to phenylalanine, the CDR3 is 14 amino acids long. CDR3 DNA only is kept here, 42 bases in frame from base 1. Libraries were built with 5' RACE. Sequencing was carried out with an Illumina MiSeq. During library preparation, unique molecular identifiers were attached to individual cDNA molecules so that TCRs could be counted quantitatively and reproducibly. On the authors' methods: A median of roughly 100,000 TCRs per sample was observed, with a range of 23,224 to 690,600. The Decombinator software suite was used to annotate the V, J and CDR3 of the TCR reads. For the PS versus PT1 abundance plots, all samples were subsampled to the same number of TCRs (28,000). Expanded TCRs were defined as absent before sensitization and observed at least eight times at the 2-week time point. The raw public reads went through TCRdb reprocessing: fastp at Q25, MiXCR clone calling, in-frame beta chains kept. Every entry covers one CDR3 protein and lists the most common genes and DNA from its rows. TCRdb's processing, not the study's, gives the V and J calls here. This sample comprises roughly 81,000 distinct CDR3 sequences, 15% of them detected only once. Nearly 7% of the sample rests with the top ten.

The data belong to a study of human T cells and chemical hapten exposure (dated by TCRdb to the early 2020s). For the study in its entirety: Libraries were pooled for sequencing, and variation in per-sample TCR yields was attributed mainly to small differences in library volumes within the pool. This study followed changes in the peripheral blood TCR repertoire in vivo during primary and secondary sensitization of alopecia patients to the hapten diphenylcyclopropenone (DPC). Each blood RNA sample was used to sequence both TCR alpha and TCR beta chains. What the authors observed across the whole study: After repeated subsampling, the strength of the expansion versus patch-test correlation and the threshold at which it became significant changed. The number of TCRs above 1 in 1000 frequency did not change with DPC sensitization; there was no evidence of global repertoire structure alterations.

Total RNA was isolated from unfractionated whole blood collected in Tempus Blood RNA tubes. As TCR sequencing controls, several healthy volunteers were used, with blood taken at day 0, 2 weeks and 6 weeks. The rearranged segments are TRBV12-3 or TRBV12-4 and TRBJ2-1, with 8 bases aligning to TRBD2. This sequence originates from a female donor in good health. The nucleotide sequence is TGTGCCAGCAGTTTGAGCGGGGGCTACAATGAGCAGTTCTTC. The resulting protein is CASSLSGGYNEQFF.